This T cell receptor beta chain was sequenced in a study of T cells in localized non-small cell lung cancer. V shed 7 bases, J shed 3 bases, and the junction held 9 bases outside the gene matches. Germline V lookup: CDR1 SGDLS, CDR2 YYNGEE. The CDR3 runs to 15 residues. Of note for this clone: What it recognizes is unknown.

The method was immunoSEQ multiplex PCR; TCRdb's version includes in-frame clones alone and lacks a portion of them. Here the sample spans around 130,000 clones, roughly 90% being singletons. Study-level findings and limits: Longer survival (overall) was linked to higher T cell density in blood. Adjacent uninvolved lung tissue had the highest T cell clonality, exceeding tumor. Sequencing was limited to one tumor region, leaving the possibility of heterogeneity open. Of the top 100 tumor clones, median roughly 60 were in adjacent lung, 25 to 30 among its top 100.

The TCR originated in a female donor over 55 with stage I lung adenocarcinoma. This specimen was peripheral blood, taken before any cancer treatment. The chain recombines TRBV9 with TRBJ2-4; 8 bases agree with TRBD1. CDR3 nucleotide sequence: TGTGCCAGCCGATCAAGACAGGGGAGCAAAAACATTCAGTACTTC. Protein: CASRSRQGSKNIQYF.